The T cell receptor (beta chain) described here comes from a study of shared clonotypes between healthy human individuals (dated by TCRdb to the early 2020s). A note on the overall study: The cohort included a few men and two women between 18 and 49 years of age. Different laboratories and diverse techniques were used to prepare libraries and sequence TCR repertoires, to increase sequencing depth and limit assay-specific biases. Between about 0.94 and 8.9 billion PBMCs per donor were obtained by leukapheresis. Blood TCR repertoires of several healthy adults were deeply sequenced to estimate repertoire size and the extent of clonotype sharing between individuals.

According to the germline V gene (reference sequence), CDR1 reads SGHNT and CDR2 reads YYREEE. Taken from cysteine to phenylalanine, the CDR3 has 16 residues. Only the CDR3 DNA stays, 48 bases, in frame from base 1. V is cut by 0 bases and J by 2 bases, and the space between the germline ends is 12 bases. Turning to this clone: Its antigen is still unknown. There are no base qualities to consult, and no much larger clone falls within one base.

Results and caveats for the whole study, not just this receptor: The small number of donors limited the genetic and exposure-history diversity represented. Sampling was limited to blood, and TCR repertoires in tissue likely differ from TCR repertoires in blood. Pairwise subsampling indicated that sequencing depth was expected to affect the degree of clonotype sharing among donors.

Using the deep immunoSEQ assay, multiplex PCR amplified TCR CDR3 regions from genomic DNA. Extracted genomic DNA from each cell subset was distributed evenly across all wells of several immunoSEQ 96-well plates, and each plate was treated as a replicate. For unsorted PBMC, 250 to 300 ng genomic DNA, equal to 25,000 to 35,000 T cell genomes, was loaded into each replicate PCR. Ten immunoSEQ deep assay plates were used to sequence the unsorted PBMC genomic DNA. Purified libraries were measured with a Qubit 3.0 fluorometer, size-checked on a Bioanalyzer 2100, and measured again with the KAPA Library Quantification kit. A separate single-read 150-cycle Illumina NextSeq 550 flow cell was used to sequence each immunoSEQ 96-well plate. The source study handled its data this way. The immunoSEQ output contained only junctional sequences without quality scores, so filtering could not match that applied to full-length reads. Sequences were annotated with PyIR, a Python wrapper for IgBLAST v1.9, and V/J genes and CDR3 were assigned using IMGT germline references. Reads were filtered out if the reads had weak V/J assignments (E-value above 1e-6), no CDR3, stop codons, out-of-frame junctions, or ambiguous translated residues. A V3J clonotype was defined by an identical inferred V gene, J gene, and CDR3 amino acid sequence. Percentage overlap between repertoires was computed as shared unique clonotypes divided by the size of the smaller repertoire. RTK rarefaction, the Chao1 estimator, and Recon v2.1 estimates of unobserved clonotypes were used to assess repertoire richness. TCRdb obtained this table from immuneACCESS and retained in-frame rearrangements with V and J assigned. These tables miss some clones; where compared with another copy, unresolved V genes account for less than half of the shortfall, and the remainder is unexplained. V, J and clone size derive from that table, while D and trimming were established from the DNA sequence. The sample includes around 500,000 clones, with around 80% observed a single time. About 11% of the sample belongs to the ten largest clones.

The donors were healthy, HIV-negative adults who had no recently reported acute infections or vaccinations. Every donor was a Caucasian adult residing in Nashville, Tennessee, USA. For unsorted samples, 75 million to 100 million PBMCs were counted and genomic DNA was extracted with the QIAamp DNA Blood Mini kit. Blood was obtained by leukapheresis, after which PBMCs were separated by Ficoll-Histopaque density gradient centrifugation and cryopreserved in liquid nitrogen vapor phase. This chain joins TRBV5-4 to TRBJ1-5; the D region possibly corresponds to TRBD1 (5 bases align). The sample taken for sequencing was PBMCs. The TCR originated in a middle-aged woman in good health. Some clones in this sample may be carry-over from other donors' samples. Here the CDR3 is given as CASSLAPGGGNQPQHF. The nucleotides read TGTGCCAGCAGCTTGGCTCCAGGAGGGGGCAATCAGCCCCAGCATTTT.